The T cell receptor (beta chain) under discussion was sequenced for a study of control samples from healthy donors and cancer patients. The repertoire was sequenced with immunoSEQ multiplex PCR; TCRdb's copy has only in-frame clones and lacks some. The sample yields approximately 210,000 clones, about nine tenths seen once. CDR1 is MRHNA and CDR2 is SNTAGT in the germline V gene. The CDR3 is made up of 11 amino acids. Trimming took off 6 bases at V and 4 bases at J, with 7 bases between the two ends. The sequenced sample was blood. This sequence joins TRBV6-4 and TRBJ2-7, with no clear D. The sequence derives from a man aged 25-45 years in good health. Here the CDR3 DNA reads TGTGCCAGCAGCCCCACTTACGAGCAGTACTTC. It is translated as CASSPTYEQYF.